This is a list of T cell receptor beta chains from one sample in a study of blood T cell repertoires in COVID-19. Assay: immunoSEQ multiplex PCR; the TCRdb copy retains only in-frame clones and omits some. This table has some 99,000 clones, roughly 84% appearing once. Sequencing was done on a sample of peripheral blood. These receptors originate from a woman aged 80 or over with active or convalescent COVID-19. Each CDR3 is given with its conserved first and last residue. A D gene is named only where the DNA matches it firmly. Size tells how often a clone was seen (once, few, many) or the class of an expanded clone, and some rows leave it out.

CDR3nt,CDR3aa,abundance,d_gene,j_gene,v_gene
TGTGCCAGCAGCTGGCTAGCAGCGGAGACCCAGTACTTC,CASSWLAAETQYF,NA,NA,TRBJ2-5,TRBV14
TGTGCCAGCAGTCTCCGGGACTTACTAAACACTGAAGCTTTCTTT,CASSLRDLLNTEAFF,NA,NA,TRBJ1-1,TRBV7-9
TGTGCCAGCAGCTTGGGACAGGCTCCTCCCGGGTGGACCTTC,CASSLGQAPPGWTF,NA,NA,TRBJ1-2,TRBV5-8
TGTGCCAGCAGCTTGTCCGGGTGGCCGGGGATCTTC,CASSLSGWPGIF,NA,NA,TRBJ2-1,TRBV5-8
TGCAGCGTTGAAGATTTGGCAGGGGGAGGCTATGGCTACACCTTC,CSVEDLAGGGYGYTF,NA,TRBD1,TRBJ1-2,TRBV29-1
TGTGCCAGCCAAATGAGCTCTGGAAACACCATATATTTT,CASQMSSGNTIYF,NA,NA,TRBJ1-3,TRBV7-3
TGTGCCAGCAGCTTTGGACTAGCGGGAGAGGGGGAGCTGTTTTTT,CASSFGLAGEGELFF,NA,TRBD2,TRBJ2-2,TRBV7-3
TGCGCCAGCAGCTTCGACGGGGCCCAGTACTTC,CASSFDGAQYF,NA,NA,TRBJ2-5,TRBV5-1
TGTGCCAGCAGTTTGGGGAGATATGGAACTAATGAAAAACTGTTTTTT,CASSLGRYGTNEKLFF,NA,NA,TRBJ1-4,TRBV28
TGTGCCAGCAGCGCCACCAGGTACCAAGAGACCCAGTACTTC,CASSATRYQETQYF,NA,NA,TRBJ2-5,TRBV9
TGTGCCAGCAGCGCCCTGATTAGCGGGACGATCCACGAGCAGTACTTC,CASSALISGTIHEQYF,NA,TRBD2,TRBJ2-7,TRBV11-2
TGTGCCAGCAGTTTTCTCCCAGGGGGGCAGTTCTTC,CASSFLPGGQFF,NA,TRBD1,TRBJ2-1,TRBV12-3/TRBV12-4
TGTGCCAGCAGTTACGCTACAGCGGGCCGGGAGGGAAAACTGTTTTTT,CASSYATAGREGKLFF,NA,NA,TRBJ1-4,TRBV6-5
TGTGCCAGCAAGGGGACAGGGAACACCGGGGAGCTGTTTTTT,CASKGTGNTGELFF,NA,TRBD1,TRBJ2-2,TRBV28
TGTGCCAGCAGCTTGGCGGAGGGCCGCAGCACAGATACGCAGTATTTT,CASSLAEGRSTDTQYF,NA,NA,TRBJ2-3,TRBV5-4
TGTGCCCCGACCGGGGGGCGAGGCAGCAATCAGCCCCAGCATTTT,CAPTGGRGSNQPQHF,NA,NA,TRBJ1-5,TRBV5-6
TGTGCCAGCAGCAGGGGACAGTCAAGCACAGATACGCAGTATTTT,CASSRGQSSTDTQYF,few,TRBD1,TRBJ2-3,TRBV7-9
TGTGCCAGCAGGCAAGGCGGTTTCACCGGGGAGCTGTTTTTT,CASRQGGFTGELFF,NA,NA,TRBJ2-2,TRBV11-3
TGTGCCAGCAGCCCCGGAGGGGACAGGGGGTCCGGGGAGCTGTTTTTT,CASSPGGDRGSGELFF,once,TRBD1,TRBJ2-2,TRBV11-3
TGTGCCAGCAGCACAGGACAGGGGCCCGGGGAGCTGTTTTTT,CASSTGQGPGELFF,NA,TRBD1,TRBJ2-2,TRBV9